This entry lists 15 T cell receptor beta chains sequenced from one sample in a study of cytomegalovirus exposure and HLA in healthy donors. This table comes from immunoSEQ multiplex PCR, and its TCRdb copy is limited to in-frame clones, with some not included. This table has some 110,000 clones, about 82% appearing once. Input material: PBMCs. The origin of the receptors is a man between 18 and 35 years old in good health and CMV-seronegative.

This chain joins TRBV30 and TRBJ2-6; no definite D call. The germline gives CDR1 GTSNPN, CDR2 SVGIG (reference sequence). The V end was cut by 8 bases, the J end by 2 bases, with 10 bases between. The CDR3 totals 13 residues. CDR3 region: CAGDSTGANVLTF. Written as DNA, the CDR3 is TGTGCCGGAGATTCGACTGGGGCCAACGTCCTGACTTTC.

This clone has just one count. The chain links TRBV6-6 to TRBJ1-1; TRBD1 is a possible D gene (5 bases). The V end lost 5 bases, the J end lost 0 bases, and 10 bases lay between the germline ends. CDR3 size: 14 residues. The V gene's germline CDR1 is MNHNY and CDR2 SVGAGI (reference sequence). The CDR3 sequence: CASSTGLMNTEAFF. CDR3 DNA sequence: TGTGCCAGCAGTACGGGACTCATGAACACTGAAGCTTTCTTT.

The chain couples TRBV19 to TRBJ1-2; D ambiguous. V lost 5 bases, J lost 3 bases, and 19 bases lay in between. CDR1 is LNHDA and CDR2 is SQIVND in the germline V gene (reference sequence). The CDR3 is made up of 16 amino acids. The CDR3 protein is CASSQLDLALDYGYTF. The CDR3, as DNA: TGTGCCAGTAGTCAACTGGACTTGGCCCTGGACTATGGCTACACCTTC.

This chain links TRBV5-1 with TRBJ1-1, with 8 bases aligning to TRBD1. This CDR3 has 16 amino acids. V lost 4 bases, J lost 2 bases, and 10 bases stayed unmatched. CDR1 and CDR2 (germline): SGHRS, YFSETQ. The CDR3 loop reads CASSTGDRNANTEAFF. CDR3 sequence (DNA): TGCGCCAGCAGCACGGGGGACAGGAACGCAAACACTGAAGCTTTCTTT.

The chain uses TRBV5-1 and TRBJ2-4; no clear D gene. Germline V gives CDR1 SGHRS, CDR2 YFSETQ. V was pared by 7 bases and J by 4 bases, with 12 bases between. This CDR3 contains 13 residues. The CDR3 DNA is TGCGCCAGCGGCCTTTGGGCGAAAAACATTCAGTACTTC. Protein product: CASGLWAKNIQYF.

This clone appeared a single time. The chain carries TRBV29-1 and TRBJ1-2; 9 nucleotides match TRBD1. Germline values: CDR1 SQVTM, CDR2 ANQGSEA. Unmatched junction bases numbered 10, after V lost 7 bases and J lost 7 bases. There are 13 residues in the CDR3. CDR3 protein: CSGRDRDEGGYTF. Written as DNA, the CDR3 is TGCAGCGGCCGGGACAGGGATGAAGGTGGCTACACCTTC.

The chain uses TRBV30 and TRBJ1-2; 7 bases map to TRBD1. CDR1 is GTSNPN and CDR2 is SVGIG in the germline V gene (reference sequence). CDR3 length: 15 residues. The V and J ends lost 2 bases and 10 bases, in that order; junction bases with no gene match: 16. CDR3: CAWSFTDREFLYYTF. In DNA form, the CDR3 reads TGTGCCTGGAGTTTCACAGACAGGGAATTCCTGTACTACACCTTC.

This clone was observed a few times. The rearrangement links TRBV30 to TRBJ2-4; the match to TRBD2 covers 7 bases. Per the germline V gene, CDR1 is GTSNPN and CDR2 is SVGIG (reference sequence). V was pared by 3 bases and J by 9 bases, with 14 bases of the junction left unmatched. CDR3 length: 15 amino acids. CDR3 region: CAWSPSPTSEGIQYF. The CDR3 region has the DNA TGTGCCTGGAGCCCTTCCCCAACTAGCGAGGGCATTCAGTACTTC.

This clone turned up a few times. The chain employs TRBV2 and TRBJ2-2; 7 nucleotides align to TRBD2. V was pared by 7 bases and J by 4 bases, with 9 bases of the junction left unmatched. CDR3 length: 15 amino acids. Germline CDR1 SNHLY, CDR2 FYNNEI. The CDR3 here is CASTRSSGGTGELFF. Here the CDR3 DNA reads TGTGCCAGCACTCGGTCTAGCGGCGGCACCGGGGAGCTGTTTTTT. Based on the CDR3 plus reference TRBV2 and TRBJ2-2, the full variable domain is EPEVTQTPSHQVTQMGQEVILRCVPISNHLYFYWYRQILGQKVEFLVSFYNNEISEKSEIFDDQFSVERPDGSNFTLKIRSTKLEDSAMYFCASTRSSGGTGELFFGEGSRLTVL.

This rearrangement joins TRBV6-1 to TRBJ2-7, with 12 positions matching TRBD2. V lost 2 bases, J lost 3 bases, and 8 bases stayed unmatched. CDR1 and CDR2 (germline): MNHNS, SASEGT. This CDR3 spans 17 amino acids. The CDR3: CASSESTRTSGNYEQYF. For the CDR3, the DNA is TGTGCCAGCAGTGAATCGACAAGGACTAGCGGGAACTACGAGCAGTACTTC.

V and J are TRBV9 and TRBJ1-1; tentatively, D is TRBD1 (5 bases). Germline V lookup: CDR1 SGDLS, CDR2 YYNGEE. The CDR3 is 14 amino acids. The V end was cut by 3 bases, the J end by 1 base, with 10 bases between. The CDR3 reads CASSAWGENTEAFF. The CDR3, as DNA: TGTGCCAGCAGCGCCTGGGGGGAGAACACTGAAGCTTTCTTT.

The J gene is TRBJ2-1, the V gene TRBV27; TRBD2 matches at 9 bases. V trimming: 6 bases; J trimming: 4 bases; junction bases outside the gene matches: 4. There are 14 residues in the CDR3. Germline V gives CDR1 MNHEY, CDR2 SMNVEV (reference sequence). This CDR3 reads CASRGLAGYNEQFF. The CDR3 DNA reads as TGTGCCAGCAGGGGGCTAGCGGGATACAATGAGCAGTTCTTC.

The chain links TRBV7-6 to TRBJ2-1; 12 nucleotides line up with TRBD2. Germline trimming cut 5 bases from V and 7 bases from J; bases unmatched to any gene: 9. Per the germline V gene, CDR1 is SGHVS and CDR2 is FNYEAQ. The CDR3 has 16 amino acids. The CDR3 loop is CASSRVLAGGPNEQFF. CDR3 in DNA: TGTGCCAGCAGCCGGGTCCTAGCGGGGGGGCCTAATGAGCAGTTCTTC.

The chain recombines TRBV30 with TRBJ1-2; perhaps TRBD1 as D (6 bases). The germline V gene has CDR1 GTSNPN and CDR2 SVGIG (reference sequence). The CDR3 is 12 residues long. Trimming pared 2 bases from V and 8 bases from J, leaving 12 bases between. The CDR3 sequence: CAWSTRGSGYTF. For the CDR3, the DNA is TGTGCCTGGAGTACCAGGGGATCAGGCTACACCTTC.

The rearrangement links TRBV2 to TRBJ2-3, with a weak D call TRBD2 (5 bases). Between the trimmed V and J ends, which lost 7 bases and 1 base, there was a span of 12 bases. CDR1 is SNHLY, CDR2 FYNNEI, per germline. The CDR3 sequence is 14 residues long. The chain's CDR3 is CASTLGGRTDTQYF. The DNA of the CDR3 is TGTGCCAGCACCCTTGGAGGCCGCACAGATACGCAGTATTTT.